A selection of T cell receptor beta chains follows, all from one sample in a study of shared clonotypes between healthy human individuals. The method was immunoSEQ multiplex PCR; TCRdb's version includes in-frame clones alone and lacks a portion of them. Here the sample spans some 1,900,000 clones, approximately 94% being singletons. Sequencing used naive CD8+ T cells sorted from blood. These receptors originate from a man aged 18 to 29 in good health. Each CDR3 is given with its conserved first and last residue. A D gene is named only where the DNA matches it firmly. The size field is filled for only some rows; it gives once, few, many or a size class.

J,size,V,D,CDR3,DNA
TRBJ2-6,once,TRBV6-5,-,CASSYVSGANVLTF,TGTGCCAGCAGTTACGTCTCTGGGGCCAACGTCCTGACTTTC
TRBJ2-5,-,TRBV29-1,TRBD1,CSVVDRGGQETQYF,TGCAGCGTTGTGGACAGGGGAGGGCAAGAGACCCAGTACTTC
TRBJ2-2,-,TRBV6-6,-,CATRDTGELFF,TGTGCCACCCGTGACACCGGGGAGCTGTTTTTT
TRBJ2-5,-,TRBV4-3,TRBD1,CASSQADRAGETQYF,TGCGCCAGCAGCCAAGCTGACAGGGCAGGAGAGACCCAGTACTTC
TRBJ2-7,-,TRBV6-5,-,CASSYPPATSYEQYF,TGTGCCAGCAGTTACCCACCAGCTACCTCCTACGAGCAGTACTTC
TRBJ1-4,-,TRBV2,-,CASKAGLATNEKLFF,TGTGCCAGCAAAGCAGGCCTTGCAACTAATGAAAAACTGTTTTTT
TRBJ1-2,-,TRBV15,-,CATSRDRSGAILNYGYTF,TGTGCCACCAGCAGAGATCGGTCAGGGGCCATACTTAACTATGGCTACACCTTC
TRBJ2-7,-,TRBV2,TRBD1,CASSEGPGQGYEQYF,TGTGCCAGCAGTGAAGGCCCGGGACAGGGCTACGAGCAGTACTTC
TRBJ1-4,-,TRBV5-5,-,CASSLEGVSEKLFF,TGTGCCAGCAGCTTGGAAGGGGTCAGTGAAAAACTGTTTTTT
TRBJ1-1,-,TRBV7-6,-,CASSLIPEDTEAFF,TGTGCCAGCAGCTTAATCCCAGAGGACACTGAAGCTTTCTTT
TRBJ2-1,-,TRBV18,TRBD2,CASSPTNSGPEQFF,TGTGCCAGCTCACCTACAAATAGCGGGCCCGAGCAGTTCTTC
TRBJ1-5,-,TRBV6-5,-,CASSYQSDQPQHF,TGTGCCAGCAGTTACCAGTCCGATCAGCCCCAGCATTTT
TRBJ1-1,-,TRBV4-2,-,CASSQDLQMNTEAFF,TGTGCCAGCAGCCAAGATCTGCAGATGAACACTGAAGCTTTCTTT
TRBJ2-7,-,TRBV28,-,CASSSHQTETLDRYEQYF,TGTGCCAGCAGTTCTCACCAGACAGAGACTCTCGACAGATACGAGCAGTACTTC
TRBJ1-1,-,TRBV14,-,CASRRTGGEAFF,TGTGCCAGCAGGCGCACAGGCGGGGAAGCTTTCTTT
TRBJ1-6,-,TRBV9,TRBD1,CASSRTGGSPLHF,TGTGCCAGCAGTAGAACAGGGGGTTCACCCCTCCACTTT
TRBJ2-1,-,TRBV21-1,-,CASSNLLFSYNEQFF,TGTGCCAGCAGCAATTTACTTTTCTCCTACAATGAGCAGTTCTTC
TRBJ2-3,-,TRBV7-9,TRBD2,CASSLRQLAANNDTQYF,TGTGCCAGCAGCTTAAGACAGCTAGCGGCTAACAATGATACGCAGTATTTT
TRBJ2-5,-,TRBV27,-,CASGLSQETQYF,TGTGCCAGCGGACTTTCACAGGAGACCCAGTACTTC
TRBJ2-7,-,TRBV7-9,-,CASSAGRGWLAPYEQYF,TGTGCCAGCAGCGCCGGGCGTGGCTGGCTGGCCCCCTACGAGCAGTACTTC
TRBJ2-1,-,TRBV11-2,-,CASSPVGHEQFF,TGTGCCAGCAGCCCCGTGGGTCATGAGCAGTTCTTC
TRBJ2-7,-,TRBV15,TRBD1,CATSRYGQAAYEQYF,TGTGCCACCAGCAGATACGGACAGGCCGCCTACGAGCAGTACTTC
TRBJ2-7,-,TRBV28,TRBD1,CASSLSGGYEQYF,TGTGCCAGCAGTTTGTCAGGGGGCTACGAGCAGTACTTC
TRBJ2-1,-,TRBV6-6,-,CASRLANYNEQFF,TGTGCCAGCAGGCTAGCCAACTACAATGAGCAGTTCTTC
TRBJ2-7,-,TRBV4-2,TRBD2,CASRSLAGGEQYF,TGTGCCAGCAGATCTCTAGCGGGAGGCGAGCAGTACTTC
TRBJ1-1,-,TRBV5-1,TRBD1,CASSVTGGGYTEAFF,TGCGCCAGCAGCGTGACAGGGGGCGGATACACTGAAGCTTTCTTT